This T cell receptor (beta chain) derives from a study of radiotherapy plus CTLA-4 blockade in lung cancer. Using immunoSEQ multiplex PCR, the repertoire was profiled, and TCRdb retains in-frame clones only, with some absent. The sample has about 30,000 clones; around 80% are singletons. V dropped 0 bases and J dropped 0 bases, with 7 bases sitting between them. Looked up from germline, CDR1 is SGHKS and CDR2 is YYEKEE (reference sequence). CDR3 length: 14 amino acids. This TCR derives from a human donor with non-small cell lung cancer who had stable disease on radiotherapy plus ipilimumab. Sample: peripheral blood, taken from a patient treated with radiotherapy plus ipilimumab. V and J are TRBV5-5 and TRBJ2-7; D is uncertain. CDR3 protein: CASSLVGRSYEQYV. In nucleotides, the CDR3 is TGTGCCAGCAGCTTGGTCGGCCGCTCCTACGAGCAGTACGTC.